This T cell receptor (beta chain) was profiled in a study of control samples from healthy donors and cancer patients. Looked up from germline, CDR1 is LGHNA and CDR2 is YNFKEQ. The CDR3 has 15 residues. Trimming took off 1 base at V and 0 bases at J, with 8 bases between the two ends. Clones were sequenced by immunoSEQ multiplex PCR, and TCRdb holds only the in-frame ones, with some missing. The repertoire holds roughly 70,000 clones, about 95% seen once, with over 2.5% in the top ten. The sample consisted of blood. The sequence came from a woman in her 30s in good health. V usage is TRBV4-2 and J usage is TRBJ2-3; possible D gene TRBD2, 6 bases. CDR3 in DNA: TGTGCCAGCAGCCAAGCAGCGGGCAGCACAGATACGCAGTATTTT. Amino acids: CASSQAAGSTDTQYF.